This TCR beta chain stems from a study of blood T cell repertoires in COVID-19. For the study at large: Sites in the United States, Italy and Spain provided acute and convalescent COVID-19 samples.

The protocol was immunoSEQ multiplex PCR, while the TCRdb copy is restricted to in-frame clones and leaves out a portion. Found here are some 390,000 clones, around nine tenths of them singletons; the top ten hold 2.5% to 3.5%. Germline assignment: CDR1 SGHRS and CDR2 YFSETQ. The CDR3 loop spans 12 amino acids. Trimming removed 4 bases from V and 7 bases from J, with 11 bases in between. The source material was peripheral blood. This rearrangement joins TRBV5-1 to TRBJ1-2; D is perhaps TRBD1 (5 bases). The receptor's source is a human donor in a cohort sampled during active COVID-19. CDR3 protein: CASSGQGGGYTF. CDR3 coding DNA: TGCGCCAGCAGCGGGCAGGGAGGTGGCTACACCTTC.